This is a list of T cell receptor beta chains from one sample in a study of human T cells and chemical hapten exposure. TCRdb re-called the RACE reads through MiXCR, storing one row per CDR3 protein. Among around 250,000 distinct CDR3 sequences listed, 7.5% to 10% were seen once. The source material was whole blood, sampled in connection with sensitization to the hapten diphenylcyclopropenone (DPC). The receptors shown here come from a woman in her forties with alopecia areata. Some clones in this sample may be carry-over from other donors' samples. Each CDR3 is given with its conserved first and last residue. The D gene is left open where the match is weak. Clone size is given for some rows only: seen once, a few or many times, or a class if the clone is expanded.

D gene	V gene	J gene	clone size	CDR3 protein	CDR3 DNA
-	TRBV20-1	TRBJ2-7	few	CSARDSTGDYEQYF	TGCAGTGCTAGAGATAGCACGGGGGATTACGAGCAGTACTTC
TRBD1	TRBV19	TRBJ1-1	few	CASSMDRTEAFF	TGTGCCAGTAGTATGGACAGGACTGAAGCTTTCTTT
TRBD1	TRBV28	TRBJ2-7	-	CASSRQGGRYEQYF	TGTGCCAGCAGTAGACAGGGGGGGCGGTACGAGCAGTACTTC
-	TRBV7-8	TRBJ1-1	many	CASSLYGNTEAFF	TGTGCCAGCAGCTTATACGGGAACACTGAAGCTTTCTTT
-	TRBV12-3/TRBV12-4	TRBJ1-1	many	CASSFLGRSTEAFF	TGTGCCAGCAGTTTCTTAGGGAGGTCCACTGAAGCTTTCTTT
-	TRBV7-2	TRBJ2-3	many	CASSLALPDTQYF	TGTGCCAGCAGCTTAGCGCTCCCAGATACGCAGTATTTT
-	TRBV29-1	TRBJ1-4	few	CSVRDIRNEKLFF	TGCAGCGTTCGGGACATCCGTAATGAAAAACTGTTTTTT
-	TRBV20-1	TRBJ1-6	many	CSASSGLDSPLHF	TGCAGTGCTAGTTCGGGGCTGGATTCACCCCTCCACTTT
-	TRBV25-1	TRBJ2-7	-	CASTGGPGDRREQYF	TGTGCCAGCACGGGTGGTCCCGGAGACCGTCGTGAGCAGTACTTC
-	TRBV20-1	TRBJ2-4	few	CSARDRGTLAKNIQYF	TGCAGTGCTAGAGATCGAGGTACTCTAGCCAAAAACATTCAGTACTTC
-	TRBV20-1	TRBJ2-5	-	CSARNPETQYF	TGCAGTGCTAGGAATCCGGAGACCCAGTACTTC
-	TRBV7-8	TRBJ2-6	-	CASSLLAGGANVLTF	TGTGCCAGCAGCTTACTCGCGGGTGGGGCCAACGTCCTGACTTTC
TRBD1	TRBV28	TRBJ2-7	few	CASSSGQGAAYEQYF	TGTGCCAGCAGTTCTGGACAGGGGGCGGCCTACGAGCAGTACTTC
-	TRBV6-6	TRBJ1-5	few	CASSWRGTDQPQHF	TGTGCCAGCAGTTGGAGGGGGACCGATCAGCCCCAGCATTTT
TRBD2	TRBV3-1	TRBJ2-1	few	CASSQAPTSSYNEQFF	TGTGCCAGCAGCCAAGCTCCGACTAGCAGCTACAATGAGCAGTTCTTC
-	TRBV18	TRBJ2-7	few	CASSPSDSSYEQYF	TGTGCCAGCTCACCCTCGGACAGCTCCTACGAGCAGTACTTC
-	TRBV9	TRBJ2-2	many	CASTYTGDTGELFF	TGTGCCAGCACCTATACGGGGGACACCGGGGAGCTGTTTTTT
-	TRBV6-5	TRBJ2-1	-	CASSTTWGEQFF	TGTGCCAGCAGTACCACCTGGGGTGAGCAGTTCTTC
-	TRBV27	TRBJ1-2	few	CASSLMAQGNYGYTF	TGTGCCAGCAGTTTGATGGCTCAGGGGAACTATGGCTACACCTTC
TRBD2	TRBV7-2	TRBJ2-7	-	CASSPPEASGYEQYF	TGTGCCAGCAGCCCACCTGAGGCTAGCGGCTACGAGCAGTACTTC
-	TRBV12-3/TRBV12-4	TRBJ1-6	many	CASSPAGRGGSPLHF	TGTGCCAGCAGCCCCGCGGGTCGCGGTGGTTCACCCCTCCACTTT
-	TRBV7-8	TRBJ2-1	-	CASSLERALEQFF	TGTGCCAGCAGCTTAGAACGTGCGCTTGAGCAGTTCTTC
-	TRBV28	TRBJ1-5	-	CASYGASTGKQPQHF	TGTGCCAGCTATGGGGCCTCGACAGGCAAACAGCCCCAGCATTTT
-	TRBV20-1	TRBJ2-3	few	CSAFRAVMRDTQYF	TGCAGTGCTTTCCGAGCGGTTATGCGGGATACGCAGTATTTT
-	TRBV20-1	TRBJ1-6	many	CSARAGTLISPLHF	TGCAGTGCTAGGGCCGGGACACTTATTTCACCCCTCCACTTT
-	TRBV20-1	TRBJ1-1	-	CSASRNTEAFF	TGCAGTGCTAGTCGGAACACTGAAGCTTTCTTT
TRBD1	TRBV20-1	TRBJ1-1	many	CSAWPGGHTEAFF	TGCAGTGCTTGGCCAGGGGGCCACACTGAAGCTTTCTTT
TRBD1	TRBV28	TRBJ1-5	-	CASSPLLGDRGNQPQHF	TGTGCCAGCAGTCCCCTCTTGGGGGACAGGGGGAACCAGCCCCAGCATTTT
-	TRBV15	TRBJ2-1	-	CATSRGGTLRINEQFF	TGTGCCACCAGCAGGGGAGGCACCCTAAGGATCAATGAGCAGTTCTTC
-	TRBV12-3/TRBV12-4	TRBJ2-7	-	CASSFPGASYEQYF	TGTGCCAGCAGTTTCCCGGGGGCATCCTACGAGCAGTACTTC
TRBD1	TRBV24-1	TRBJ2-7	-	CATSDPRGPPYEQYF	TGTGCCACCAGTGATCCCAGGGGGCCCCCCTACGAGCAGTACTTC
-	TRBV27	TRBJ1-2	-	CASRGLNYGYTF	TGTGCCAGCAGAGGACTCAACTATGGCTACACCTTC
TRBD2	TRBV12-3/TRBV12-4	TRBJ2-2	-	CASSFIAGGGTGELFF	TGTGCCAGCAGTTTTATAGCGGGAGGAGGGACCGGGGAGCTGTTTTTT
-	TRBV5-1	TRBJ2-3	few	CASSWGETDTQYF	TGCGCCAGCAGCTGGGGGGAAACAGATACGCAGTATTTT
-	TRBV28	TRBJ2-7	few	CASSLGTLYEQYF	TGTGCCAGCAGTTTAGGCACCCTCTACGAGCAGTACTTC
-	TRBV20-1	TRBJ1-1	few	CSAGRQRGAFF	TGCAGTGCTGGGAGACAACGTGGAGCTTTCTTT
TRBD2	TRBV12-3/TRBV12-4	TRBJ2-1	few	CASRVGLAGNNEQFF	TGTGCCAGCAGAGTGGGACTAGCGGGAAACAATGAGCAGTTCTTC
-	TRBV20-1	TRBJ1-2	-	CSASKGSAGDGYTF	TGCAGTGCTAGTAAGGGGAGCGCAGGGGATGGCTACACCTTC
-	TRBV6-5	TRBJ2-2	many	CASRPLTGLTNTGELFF	TGTGCCAGCAGACCCCTTACAGGGCTAACGAACACCGGGGAGCTGTTTTTT
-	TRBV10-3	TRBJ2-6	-	CAISDQNSGANVLTF	TGTGCCATCAGTGACCAGAACTCTGGGGCCAACGTCCTGACTTTC
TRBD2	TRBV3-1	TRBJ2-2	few	CASSQPQLAGVPGELFF	TGTGCCAGCAGCCAACCTCAGCTAGCGGGAGTTCCCGGGGAGCTGTTTTTT
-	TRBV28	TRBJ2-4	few	CASSGEGVRHIQYF	TGTGCCAGCAGTGGGGAAGGGGTACGGCACATTCAGTACTTC
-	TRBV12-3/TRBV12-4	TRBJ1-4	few	CASSLWDLEKLFF	TGTGCCAGCAGTTTGTGGGACCTTGAAAAACTGTTTTTT
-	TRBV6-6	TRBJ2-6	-	CASTGRASSEANVLTF	TGTGCCAGCACCGGACGGGCCAGCTCTGAGGCCAACGTCCTGACTTTC
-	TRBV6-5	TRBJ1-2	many	CASSYVQNYGYTF	TGTGCCAGCAGTTACGTACAGAACTATGGCTACACCTTC
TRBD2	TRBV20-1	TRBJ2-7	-	CSATGLAGSSYEQYF	TGCAGTGCTACCGGACTAGCGGGAAGCTCCTACGAGCAGTACTTC
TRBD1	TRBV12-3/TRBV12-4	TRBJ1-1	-	CASSFQTGSTEAFF	TGTGCCAGCAGTTTCCAGACAGGGAGCACTGAAGCTTTCTTT
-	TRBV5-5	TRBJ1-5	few	CASSLVLEGSNQPQHF	TGTGCCAGCAGCTTGGTACTGGAAGGTAGCAATCAGCCCCAGCATTTT